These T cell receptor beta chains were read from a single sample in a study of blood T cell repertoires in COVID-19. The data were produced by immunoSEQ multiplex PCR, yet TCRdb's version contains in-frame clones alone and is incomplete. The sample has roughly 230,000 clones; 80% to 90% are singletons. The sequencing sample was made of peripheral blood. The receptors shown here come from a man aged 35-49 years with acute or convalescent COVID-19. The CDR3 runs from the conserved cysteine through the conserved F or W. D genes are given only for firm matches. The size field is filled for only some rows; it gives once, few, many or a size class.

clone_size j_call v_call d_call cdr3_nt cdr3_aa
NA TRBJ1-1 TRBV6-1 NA TGTGCCAGCAGTGACACCCAGGGAAGCACTGAAGCTTTCTTT CASSDTQGSTEAFF
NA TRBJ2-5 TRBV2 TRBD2 TGTGCCAGCAGTGTATTTAGCGGGGTGCAGTACTTC CASSVFSGVQYF
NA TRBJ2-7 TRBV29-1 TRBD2 TGCAGCGTCGCGGGACTAGCGGGGGCAAGCTCCTACGAGCAGTACTTC CSVAGLAGASSYEQYF
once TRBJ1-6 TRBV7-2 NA TGTGCCAGCAGCTTAGTAGGGGGAAGTTCACCCCTCCACTTT CASSLVGGSSPLHF
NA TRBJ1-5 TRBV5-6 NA TGTGCCAGCAGCACCTCGACAGGTAGGATAACACAGCCCCAGCATTTT CASSTSTGRITQPQHF
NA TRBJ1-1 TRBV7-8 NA TGTGCCAGCAGCTTAGAGGCGGTAGCTTTCTTT CASSLEAVAFF
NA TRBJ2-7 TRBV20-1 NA TGCAGTGCTAGGAGGAGGGGCGAGCAGTACTTC CSARRRGEQYF
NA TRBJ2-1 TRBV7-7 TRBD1 TGTGCCAGCAGCCCCAAGGGACAGCCTTCGAATGAGCAGTTCTTC CASSPKGQPSNEQFF
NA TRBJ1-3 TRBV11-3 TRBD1 TGTGCCAGCAGCTCGCAGGGGGCTGGAAACACCATATATTTT CASSSQGAGNTIYF
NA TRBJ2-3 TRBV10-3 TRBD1 TGTGCCATCAGCCCGGGACAGGGTGTGGGAGATACGCAGTATTTT CAISPGQGVGDTQYF
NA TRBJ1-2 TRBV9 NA TGTGCCAGCAGCGTAGGGGACACCCCTCGCGGCTATGGCTACACCTTC CASSVGDTPRGYGYTF
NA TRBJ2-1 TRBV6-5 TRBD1 TGTGCCAGCACCCTTGCACACGGACAGGGCTATGAGCAGTTCTTC CASTLAHGQGYEQFF
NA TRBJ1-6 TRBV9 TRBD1 TGTGCCAGCAGCGACCCGCGACAGGGAAGATCTGAGCCCCTTTTTAATTCACCCCTCCACTTT CASSDPRQGRSEPLFNSPLHF
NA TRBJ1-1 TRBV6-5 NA TGTGCCAGCACCAACTCGTGGCAGGGATTCGCTGAAGCTTTCTTT CASTNSWQGFAEAFF
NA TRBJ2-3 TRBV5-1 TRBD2 TGCGCCAGCGCCCTGGTGGGTAGCGGGGGGGCAGATACGCAGTATTTT CASALVGSGGADTQYF
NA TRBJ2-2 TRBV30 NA TGTGCCTGTCCCGGGGGGCGCGGGGAGCTGTTTTTT CACPGGRGELFF
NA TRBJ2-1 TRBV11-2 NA TGTGCCAGCAGCTCGAACCAGTACAATGAGCAGTTCTTC CASSSNQYNEQFF
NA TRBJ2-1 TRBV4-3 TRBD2 TGCGCCAGCAGCCAAGATAGGGCGCTAGCGGGGAACAATGAGCAGTTCTTC CASSQDRALAGNNEQFF
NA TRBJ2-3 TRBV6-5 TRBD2 TGTGCCAGCAGAAGGGGGACTAGCGGGACAGATACGCAGTATTTT CASRRGTSGTDTQYF
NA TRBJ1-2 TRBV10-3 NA TGTGCCATCAGGGAGCGGACCTACAGGGTCGGGGACTATGGCTACACCTTC CAIRERTYRVGDYGYTF
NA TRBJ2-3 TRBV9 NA TGTGCCAGCAGCCCTCTAGTGACCTTGGATACGCAGTATTTT CASSPLVTLDTQYF